This TCR beta chain appears in the sequencing data of a study of blood T cell repertoires in COVID-19 (TCRdb year 2020). Notes on the research overall: Samples from collaborators originated in the United States, Italy and Spain and spanned both the acute and convalescent phases of COVID-19. The prospective study material was composed of cDNA or gDNA derived from T cells, B-cell-depleted T cells, or PBMCs. Deeply sampled blood TCRbeta repertoires from subjects exposed to, actively infected with, or recovered from COVID-19 were included in the dataset. The repertoires were made available in a free public database intended to serve as a resource for research on the immune response to SARS-CoV-2. Samples were obtained from the ongoing ImmuneRACE study (first 160 participants) and from 1,254 subjects provided by 6 global collaborators. The sample metadata nearly always contained a de-identified subject ID, COVID-19 status, age in years and sex. Where available, HLA class I and class II types were obtained from metadata supplied by the sample provider rather than from assay-based typing. Broad study findings and their caveats: The amount of clinical and demographic metadata varied by source and participant and was provided uncurated.

Whole blood was collected in K2EDTA tubes by collaborating institutions according to the institutions' own protocols. For TCRbeta analysis, collaborator samples were shipped as frozen whole blood, as isolated PBMCs, or as DNA extracted from either sample type. TCRbeta CDR3 regions were amplified from genomic DNA using the immunoSEQ Assay, a bias-controlled multiplex PCR. On the study's bioinformatics: The number of nucleated cells in each sample was estimated from the amplification of reference gene primers within the assay. To quantify the absolute abundance of each unique TCRbeta CDR3 rearrangement, sequence reads were collapsed and filtered. Productive Simpson clonality was computed per sample as the square root of Simpson's diversity index over productive rearrangements. TCRdb provides this immuneACCESS table in a form limited to in-frame rearrangements. Some clones are lacking; in checked studies, under half of them reflect an unresolved V gene, and why the rest are absent is not known. The V and J calls and clone size are taken from that table; D and trimming were inferred from the DNA. Across this sample there are approximately 190,000 clones, with roughly four fifths seen only once. The ten largest clones represent about 5.7% of the sample.

Comment on this clone: Its specific antigen is unknown. Qualities for individual bases were not recorded, and no much larger clone is one base off.

For CDR1 and CDR2, the germline V gene lists KGHSH and LQKENI. Unmatched junction bases come to 11, with V trimmed by 3 bases and J by 6 bases. From its cysteine to its phenylalanine, the CDR3 spans 15 amino acids. CDR3 DNA only is kept here, 45 bases in frame from base 1. The sequencing input was peripheral blood. The clonotype was recovered from a woman aged 40 to 50 with acute or convalescent COVID-19. Rearrangement joined TRBV18 to TRBJ2-7, and TRBD1 aligns with 7 junction nucleotides. The nucleotide sequence is TGTGCCAGCTCACCGAATGGAGGACAGGCATTCGAGCAGTACTTC. Its protein is CASSPNGGQAFEQYF.